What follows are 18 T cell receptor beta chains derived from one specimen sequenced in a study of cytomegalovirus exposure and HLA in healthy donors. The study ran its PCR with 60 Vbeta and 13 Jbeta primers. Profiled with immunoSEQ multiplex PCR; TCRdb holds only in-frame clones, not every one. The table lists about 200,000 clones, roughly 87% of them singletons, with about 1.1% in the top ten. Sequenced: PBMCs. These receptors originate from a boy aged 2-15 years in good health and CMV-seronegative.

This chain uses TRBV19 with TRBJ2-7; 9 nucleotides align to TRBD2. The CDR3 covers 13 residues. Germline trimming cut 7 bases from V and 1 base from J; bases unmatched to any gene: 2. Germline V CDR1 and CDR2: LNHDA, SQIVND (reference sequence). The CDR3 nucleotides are TGTGCCAGTAATAGCGGGAGATCCTACGAGCAGTACTTC. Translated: CASNSGRSYEQYF.

In DNA form, the CDR3 reads TGTGCCAGCAGCCCACCCAACGGACTAGATACCGGGGAGCTGTTTTTT. Its translation is CASSPPNGLDTGELFF. The chain joins TRBV7-8 to TRBJ2-2, with 7 bases identical to TRBD2. Germline V gene data show CDR1 as SGHVS and CDR2 as FQNEAQ. V was clipped by 5 bases and J by 5 bases; unmatched bases: 11. CDR3 size: 16 residues.

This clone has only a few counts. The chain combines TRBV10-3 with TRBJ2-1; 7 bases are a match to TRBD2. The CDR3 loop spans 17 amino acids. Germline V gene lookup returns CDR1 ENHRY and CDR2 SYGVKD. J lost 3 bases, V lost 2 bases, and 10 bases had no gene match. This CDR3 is CAISEASLALGYNEQFF. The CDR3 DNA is TGTGCCATCAGTGAGGCCTCACTAGCGCTTGGCTACAATGAGCAGTTCTTC.

DNA of the CDR3: TGCGCCAGCAACCCCTACGGGACTCTTAGCACAGATACGCAGTATTTT. It is translated as CASNPYGTLSTDTQYF. V usage is TRBV5-1 and J usage is TRBJ2-3; possible D gene TRBD2, 6 bases. CDR3 size: 16 residues. CDR1 SGHRS and CDR2 YFSETQ come from the germline V gene. V gave up 6 bases and J gave up 0 bases, with 17 bases separating them.

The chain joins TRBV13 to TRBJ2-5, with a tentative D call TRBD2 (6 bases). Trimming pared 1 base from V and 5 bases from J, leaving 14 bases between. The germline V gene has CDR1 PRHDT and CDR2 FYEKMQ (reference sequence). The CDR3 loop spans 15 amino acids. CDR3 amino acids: CASSLEGPGDETQYF. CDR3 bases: TGTGCCAGCAGCTTAGAAGGACCGGGGGATGAGACCCAGTACTTC. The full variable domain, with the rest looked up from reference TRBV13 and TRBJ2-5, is AAGVIQSPRHLIKEKRETATLKCYPIPRHDTVYWYQQGPGQDPQFLISFYEKMQSDKGSIPDRFSAQQFSDYHSELNMSSLELGDSALYFCASSLEGPGDETQYFGPGTRLLVL.

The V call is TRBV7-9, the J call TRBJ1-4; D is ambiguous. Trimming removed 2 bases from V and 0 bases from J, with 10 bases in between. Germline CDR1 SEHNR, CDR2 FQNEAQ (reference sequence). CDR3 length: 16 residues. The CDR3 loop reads CASSLISGATNEKLFF. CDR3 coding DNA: TGTGCCAGCAGCTTAATCTCGGGAGCAACTAATGAAAAACTGTTTTTT.

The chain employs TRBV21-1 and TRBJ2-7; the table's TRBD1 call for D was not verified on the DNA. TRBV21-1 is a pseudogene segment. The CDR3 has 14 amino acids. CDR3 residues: CANSKGTGHYEQYF. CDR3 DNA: TGTGCCAACTCAAAAGGGACAGGGCACTACGAGCAGTACTTC.

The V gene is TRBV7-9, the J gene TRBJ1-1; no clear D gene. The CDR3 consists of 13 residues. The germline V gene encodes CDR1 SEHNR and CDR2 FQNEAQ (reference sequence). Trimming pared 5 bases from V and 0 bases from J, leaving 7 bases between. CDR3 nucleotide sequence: TGTGCCAGCAGCCTCGAGGTGAACACTGAAGCTTTCTTT. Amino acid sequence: CASSLEVNTEAFF.

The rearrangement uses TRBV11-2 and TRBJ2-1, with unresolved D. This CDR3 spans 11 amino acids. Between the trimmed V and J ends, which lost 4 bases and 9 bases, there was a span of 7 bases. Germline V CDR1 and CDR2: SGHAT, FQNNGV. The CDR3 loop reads CASSSLTEQFF. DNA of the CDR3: TGTGCCAGCAGCTCACTAACTGAGCAGTTCTTC.

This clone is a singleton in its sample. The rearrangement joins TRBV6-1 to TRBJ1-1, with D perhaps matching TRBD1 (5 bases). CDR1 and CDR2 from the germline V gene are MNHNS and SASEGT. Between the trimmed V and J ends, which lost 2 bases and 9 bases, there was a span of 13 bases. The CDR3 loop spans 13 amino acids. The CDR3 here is CASSERFDSKAFF. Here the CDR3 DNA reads TGTGCCAGCAGTGAAAGGTTTGACAGCAAAGCTTTCTTT.

This CDR3 reads CASSLLLTGEYSGNTIYF. In DNA form, the CDR3 reads TGTGCCAGCAGCTTACTCTTGACAGGGGAATACTCTGGAAACACCATATATTTT. V and J are TRBV11-2 and TRBJ1-3, with 8 bases aligning to TRBD1. Germline CDR1 is SGHAT and CDR2 is FQNNGV. With V trimmed by 2 bases and J by 0 bases, 9 bases remained unmatched. This CDR3 is built from 18 residues.

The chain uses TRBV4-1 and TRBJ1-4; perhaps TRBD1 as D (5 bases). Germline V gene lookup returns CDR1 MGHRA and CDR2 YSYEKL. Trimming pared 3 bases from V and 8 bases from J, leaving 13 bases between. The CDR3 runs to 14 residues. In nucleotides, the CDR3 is TGCGCCAGCAGCCACCCCCCCGCAGGGGAAAAACTGTTTTTT. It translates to CASSHPPAGEKLFF.

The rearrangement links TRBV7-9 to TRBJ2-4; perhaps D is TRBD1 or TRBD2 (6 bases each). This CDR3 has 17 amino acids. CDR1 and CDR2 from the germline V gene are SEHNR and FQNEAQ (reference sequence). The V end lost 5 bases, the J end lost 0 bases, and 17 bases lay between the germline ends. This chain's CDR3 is CASSLGGRTIAKNIQYF. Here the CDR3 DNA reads TGTGCCAGCAGCCTAGGGGGGAGGACTATAGCCAAAAACATTCAGTACTTC.

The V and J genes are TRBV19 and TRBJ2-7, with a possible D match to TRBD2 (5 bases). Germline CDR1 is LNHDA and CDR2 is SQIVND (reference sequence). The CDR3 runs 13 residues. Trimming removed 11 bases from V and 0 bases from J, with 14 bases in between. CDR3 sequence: CAAGVGSSYEQYF. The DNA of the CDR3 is TGTGCCGCCGGGGTAGGCAGCTCCTACGAGCAGTACTTC.

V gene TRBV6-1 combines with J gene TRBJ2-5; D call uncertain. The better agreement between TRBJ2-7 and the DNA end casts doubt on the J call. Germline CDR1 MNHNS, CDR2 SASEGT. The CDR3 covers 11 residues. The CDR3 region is CASSEPYEQYF. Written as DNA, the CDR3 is TGTGCCAGCAGTGAGCCCTACGAGCAGTACTTC.

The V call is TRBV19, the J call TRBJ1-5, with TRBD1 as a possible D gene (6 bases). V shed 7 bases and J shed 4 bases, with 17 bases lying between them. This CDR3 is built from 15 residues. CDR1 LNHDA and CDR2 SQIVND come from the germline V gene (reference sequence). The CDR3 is CASIPTTGSNQPQHF. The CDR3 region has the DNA TGTGCCAGTATACCTACGACAGGAAGTAATCAGCCCCAGCATTTT.

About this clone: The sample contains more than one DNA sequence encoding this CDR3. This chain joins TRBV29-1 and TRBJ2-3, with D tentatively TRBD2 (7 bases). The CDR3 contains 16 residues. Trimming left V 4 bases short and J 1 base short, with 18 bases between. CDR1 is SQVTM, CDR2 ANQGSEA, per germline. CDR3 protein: CSVAPQGREGTDTQYF. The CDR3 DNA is TGCAGCGTTGCACCCCAGGGGAGGGAGGGCACAGATACGCAGTATTTT.

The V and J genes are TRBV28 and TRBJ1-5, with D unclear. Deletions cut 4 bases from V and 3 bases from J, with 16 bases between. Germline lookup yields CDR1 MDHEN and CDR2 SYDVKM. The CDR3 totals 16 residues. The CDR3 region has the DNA TGTGCCAGCAGTTCTCCTACCGGGAAGCTCAATCAGCCCCAGCATTTT. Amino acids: CASSSPTGKLNQPQHF. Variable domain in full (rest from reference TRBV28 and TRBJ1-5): DVKVTQSSRYLVKRTGEKVFLECVQDMDHENMFWYRQDPGLGLRLIYFSYDVKMKEKGDIPEGYSVSREKKERFSLILESASTNQTSMYLCASSSPTGKLNQPQHFGDGTRLSIL.